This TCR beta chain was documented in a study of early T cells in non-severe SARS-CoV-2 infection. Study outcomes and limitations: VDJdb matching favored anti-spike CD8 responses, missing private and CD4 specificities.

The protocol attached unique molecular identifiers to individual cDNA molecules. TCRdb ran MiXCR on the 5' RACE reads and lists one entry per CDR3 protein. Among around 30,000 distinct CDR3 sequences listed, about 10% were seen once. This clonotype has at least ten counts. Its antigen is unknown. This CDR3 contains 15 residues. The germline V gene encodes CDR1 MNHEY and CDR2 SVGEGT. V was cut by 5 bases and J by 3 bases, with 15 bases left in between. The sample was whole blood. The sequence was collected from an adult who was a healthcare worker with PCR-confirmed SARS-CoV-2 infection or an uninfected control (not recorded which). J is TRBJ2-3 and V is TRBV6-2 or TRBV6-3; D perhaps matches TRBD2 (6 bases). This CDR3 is CASSTRGYNTDTQYF. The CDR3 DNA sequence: TGTGCCAGCAGTACTCGGGGGTATAATACAGATACGCAGTATTTT.